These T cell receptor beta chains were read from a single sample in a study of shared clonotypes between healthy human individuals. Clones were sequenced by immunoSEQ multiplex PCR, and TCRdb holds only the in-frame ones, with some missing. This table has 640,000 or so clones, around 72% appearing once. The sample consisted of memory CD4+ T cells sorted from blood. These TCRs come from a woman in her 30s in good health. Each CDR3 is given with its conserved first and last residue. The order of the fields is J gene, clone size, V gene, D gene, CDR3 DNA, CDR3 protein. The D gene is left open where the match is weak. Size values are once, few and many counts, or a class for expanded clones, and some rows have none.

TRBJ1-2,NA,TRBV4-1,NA,TGCGCCAGCAGCCCCCAAGGTTGGGTGACAAACTATGGCTACACCTTC,CASSPQGWVTNYGYTF
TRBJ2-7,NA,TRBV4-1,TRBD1,TGCGCCAGCAGTCCCGCCTGGGGGGACAGGGGTCTATACGAGCAGTACTTC,CASSPAWGDRGLYEQYF
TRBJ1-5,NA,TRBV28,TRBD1,TGTGCCAGCAGTGGGCTTGAGAAGGGGGCACAGCCCCAGCATTTT,CASSGLEKGAQPQHF
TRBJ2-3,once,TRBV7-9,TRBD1,TGTGCCAGCAGCTTAGACGGGACAGGATTCACAGATACGCAGTATTTT,CASSLDGTGFTDTQYF
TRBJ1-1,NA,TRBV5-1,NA,TGCGCCAGCAGCTTGGGGTCAGTAGCGGGGAACACTGAAGCTTTCTTT,CASSLGSVAGNTEAFF
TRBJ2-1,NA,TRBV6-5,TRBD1,TGTGCCAGCAGTTCCGTTGGGGACAGGGATTACAATGAGCAGTTCTTC,CASSSVGDRDYNEQFF
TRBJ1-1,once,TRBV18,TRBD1,TGTGCCAGCTCAGGCGGACAGGGGATGAACACTGAAGCTTTCTTT,CASSGGQGMNTEAFF
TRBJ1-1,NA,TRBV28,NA,TGTGCCAGCAGTTTGAGGGGCCCTCAGCACACTGAAGCTTTCTTT,CASSLRGPQHTEAFF
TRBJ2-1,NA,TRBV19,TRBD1,TGTGCCAACGGGGACAGAACAACTCGGTTCTTC,CANGDRTTRFF
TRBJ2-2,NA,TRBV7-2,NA,TGTGCCAGCAGCTTAGCGATGGTGGGGAACACCGGGGAGCTGTTTTTT,CASSLAMVGNTGELFF
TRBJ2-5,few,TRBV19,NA,TGTGCCAGTAGTATTCGCTGGACAGAAGAGACCCAGTACTTC,CASSIRWTEETQYF
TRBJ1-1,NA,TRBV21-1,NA,TGTGCCAGCAGTTTAACTGTCTACACAATTCGCACTGAAGCTTTCTTT,CASSLTVYTIRTEAFF
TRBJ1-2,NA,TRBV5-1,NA,TGCGCCAGCAGCTTGGTCCAGGGCGGGGGCTACACCTTC,CASSLVQGGGYTF
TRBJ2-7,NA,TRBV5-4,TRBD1,TGTGCCAGCAGCTCTGAGAAAGGACAGGCCTTCTACGAGCAGTACTTC,CASSSEKGQAFYEQYF
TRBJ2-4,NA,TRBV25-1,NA,TGTGCCAGCAGTGGGACGACTAGGACTTTTGAGGACATTCAGTACTTC,CASSGTTRTFEDIQYF
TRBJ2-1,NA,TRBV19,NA,TGTGCCAGTAGTAAGGGACGGACCCAAGCAAACAATGAGCAGTTCTTC,CASSKGRTQANNEQFF
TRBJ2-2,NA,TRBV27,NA,TGTGCCAGCAGCTCAAACGGGGCCGGGGAGCTGTTTTTT,CASSSNGAGELFF
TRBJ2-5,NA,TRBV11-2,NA,TGTGCCAGCAGCAGCACTAGGGCGGAGACCCAGTACTTC,CASSSTRAETQYF
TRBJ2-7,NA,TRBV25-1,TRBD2,TGTGCCAGCACATCGGGCGGGAGCTCCTACGAGCAGTACTTC,CASTSGGSSYEQYF
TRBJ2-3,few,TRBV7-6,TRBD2,TGTGCCAGCAGCCGCTATCAGCGGGAGAACACAGATACGCAGTATTTT,CASSRYQRENTDTQYF
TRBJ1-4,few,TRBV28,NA,TGTGCCAGCACCCAGCCACCAACTAATGAAAAACTGTTTTTT,CASTQPPTNEKLFF
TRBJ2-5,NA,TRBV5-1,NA,TGCGCCAGCAGCTTGGGTGCCGGGCAAGGGGTTGAGACCCAGTACTTC,CASSLGAGQGVETQYF
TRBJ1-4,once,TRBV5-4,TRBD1,TGTGCCAGCAGCATAAGACAGGGGGGAAATGAAAAACTGTTTTTT,CASSIRQGGNEKLFF
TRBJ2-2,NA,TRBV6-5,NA,TGTGCCAGCAGCCTAGGAGGGAACACCGGGGAGCTGTTTTTT,CASSLGGNTGELFF
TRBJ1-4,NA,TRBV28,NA,TGTGCCAGCAGTTTAAGGGGTGCAACTAATGAAAAACTGTTTTTT,CASSLRGATNEKLFF
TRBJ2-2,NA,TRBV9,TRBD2,TGTGCCAGCAGCGCATTAGCGGGAGGGACGAACACCGGGGAGCTGTTTTTT,CASSALAGGTNTGELFF
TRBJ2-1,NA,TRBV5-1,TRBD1,TGCGCCAGCAGCTATCCGGGACAGGGGGTGATCAATGAGCAGTTCTTC,CASSYPGQGVINEQFF
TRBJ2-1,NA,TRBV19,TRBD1,TGTGCCAGTAGTATGGTAGAGACAGGGTCGGGTAATGAGCAGTTCTTC,CASSMVETGSGNEQFF
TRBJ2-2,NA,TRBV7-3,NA,TGTGCCAGCAGCTTATCCGCGGAAACCGGGGAGCTGTTTTTT,CASSLSAETGELFF
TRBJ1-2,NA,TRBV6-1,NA,TGTGCCAGCAGTGAACCGGAGACCTATGGCTACACCTTC,CASSEPETYGYTF
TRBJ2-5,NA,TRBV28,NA,TGTGCCAGCAGTTTATGGGGGTCGGCGGGGACCCAGTACTTC,CASSLWGSAGTQYF
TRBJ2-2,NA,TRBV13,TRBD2,TGTGCCAGCAGCTTGACCGGGACTAGCTTAACCGGGGAGCTGTTTTTT,CASSLTGTSLTGELFF
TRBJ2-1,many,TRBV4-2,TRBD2,TGTGCCAGCAGCCAAGACCCGGGACTATTCAATGAGCAGTTCTTC,CASSQDPGLFNEQFF
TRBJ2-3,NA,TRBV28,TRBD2,TGTGCCAGCAGTTTATTGGCTAGCGGGAGGGCCGCAGATACGCAGTATTTT,CASSLLASGRAADTQYF
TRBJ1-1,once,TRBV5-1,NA,TGCGCCAGCAGCCCCCGGCCGGGCAAGGAGGAGAACACTGAAGCTTTCTTT,CASSPRPGKEENTEAFF
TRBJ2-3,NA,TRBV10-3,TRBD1,TGTGCCATCAGTGAGGCGGGACAGGGCCGAGATACGCAGTATTTT,CAISEAGQGRDTQYF
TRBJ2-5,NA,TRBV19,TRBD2,TGTGCCAGCTCCAACATAAACAGCGGGATCCGGGAGACCCAGTACTTC,CASSNINSGIRETQYF
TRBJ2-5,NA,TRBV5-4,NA,TGTGCCAGCAGCCAGAAGTTATCGGAGTACGAGACCCAGTACTTC,CASSQKLSEYETQYF
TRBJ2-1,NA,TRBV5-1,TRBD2,TGCGCCAGCAGCTTGTCCAGCGGGGGGTACAATGAGCAGTTCTTC,CASSLSSGGYNEQFF
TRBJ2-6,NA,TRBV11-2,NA,TGTGCCAGCAGCTTAGGCCCAGGCCCTTCTGGGGCCAACGTCCTGACTTTC,CASSLGPGPSGANVLTF
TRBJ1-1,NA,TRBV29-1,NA,TGCAGCGTAGGTGGAGCGGGGTCGAACACTGAAGCTTTCTTT,CSVGGAGSNTEAFF
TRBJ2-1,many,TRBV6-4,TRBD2,TGTGCCAGCAGTGACAATGGACTAGCCTATGAGCAGTTCTTC,CASSDNGLAYEQFF
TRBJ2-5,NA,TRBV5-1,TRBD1,TGCGCCAGCAGCTTGGGAGACAGGGGGAGCGAGACCCAGTACTTC,CASSLGDRGSETQYF
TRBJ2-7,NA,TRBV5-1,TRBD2,TGCGCCAGCAGCCTCGATAGCGGGAGCTATAACGAGCAGTACTTC,CASSLDSGSYNEQYF
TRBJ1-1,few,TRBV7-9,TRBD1,TGTGCCAGCAGCCCGATTGACAGGGGACGGAGTACTGAAGCTTTCTTT,CASSPIDRGRSTEAFF
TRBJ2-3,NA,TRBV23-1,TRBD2,TGCGCCAGCAGTCAATCGCCGGCTAGCGGGAGGATCCGCACAGATACGCAGTATTTT,CASSQSPASGRIRTDTQYF
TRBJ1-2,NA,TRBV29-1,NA,TGCAGCGTTGCCGGCACCAGCGGCTACACCTTC,CSVAGTSGYTF
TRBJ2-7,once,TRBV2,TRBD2,TGTGCCAGCAGTGAGACTAGCTTGGGGCTCGAGCAGTACTTC,CASSETSLGLEQYF